This TCR beta chain was captured by sequencing in a study of post-analysis software for immune sequencing data. Study summary: Secondary progressive, relapsing-remitting and progressive-relapsing multiple sclerosis were among the included disease courses.

The CDR3 runs 13 residues. Trimming removed 3 bases at V and 1 base at J, with 6 bases between. Findings of the study overall: Batch-matched samples strongly co-clustered by F measure. The study found significantly lower normalized Chao1 diversity in multiple sclerosis patients than in controls. Included in a set of about 5 TRBV segments more frequent in patients than controls were TRBV5-6, TRBV5-1 and TRBV20-1.

Comment on this clonotype: As yet, its antigen is unknown.

Unique molecular identifiers were present in the TCR beta cDNA libraries. Starting from approximately 1 to 10 million T cells, the study yielded approximately 500,000 cDNA molecules. TCRdb reanalysed the PCR reads using MiXCR and keeps one entry per CDR3 protein. Of around 770,000 distinct CDR3 sequences in the sample, about half are singletons; the top ten hold over 4.5%. Source material: blood. The chain recombines TRBV12-3 or TRBV12-4 with TRBJ1-1; D remains ambiguous. This receptor was identified in a girl under 18 with multiple sclerosis. The CDR3 sequence: CASSFNPNTEAFF. CDR3 DNA: TGTGCCAGCAGTTTTAATCCGAACACTGAAGCTTTCTTT.